The rows below give T cell receptor beta chains drawn from one sample of a study of HIV-infected patients and healthy controls. TCRdb re-called the 5' RACE reads with MiXCR, one entry per CDR3 protein. The sample has more than 15,000 distinct CDR3 sequences, 8% to 10% seen once. The sequenced material came from blood. These receptors originate from an adult in good health. Both conserved end residues are part of each CDR3. A D gene is named only where the DNA matches it firmly. Expanded clones get a size class; other rows say once, few or many, or leave the size out.

d_call: .; v_call: TRBV5-1; j_call: TRBJ2-7; clone_size: medium-sized; cdr3_aa: CASSLGSSYEQYF; cdr3_nt: TGCGCCAGCAGCTTGGGCAGCTCCTACGAGCAGTACTTC
d_call: TRBD1; v_call: TRBV11-3; j_call: TRBJ1-6; clone_size: many; cdr3_aa: CASSLAQGGYSPLHF; cdr3_nt: TGTGCCAGCAGCTTAGCACAGGGGGGTTATTCACCCCTCCACTTT
d_call: .; v_call: TRBV12-3/TRBV12-4; j_call: TRBJ2-3; clone_size: medium-sized; cdr3_aa: CASSLILDTQYF; cdr3_nt: TGTGCCAGCAGTTTAATCCTCGATACGCAGTATTTT
d_call: TRBD2; v_call: TRBV20-1; j_call: TRBJ2-5; clone_size: .; cdr3_aa: CSADNHYPGTRVLETQYF; cdr3_nt: TGCAGTGCCGACAACCACTATCCCGGGACTAGGGTCTTGGAGACCCAGTACTTC
d_call: .; v_call: TRBV28; j_call: TRBJ1-5; clone_size: .; cdr3_aa: CASSLERGDQPQHF; cdr3_nt: TGTGCCAGCAGTTTAGAACGGGGAGATCAGCCCCAGCATTTT
d_call: .; v_call: TRBV19; j_call: TRBJ1-2; clone_size: few; cdr3_aa: CASERWSGTRGNGYTF; cdr3_nt: TGTGCCAGCGAGAGATGGTCCGGGACACGGGGAAATGGCTACACCTTC
d_call: TRBD1; v_call: TRBV4-3; j_call: TRBJ1-2; clone_size: many; cdr3_aa: CASSFSTGLSYGYTF; cdr3_nt: TGCGCCAGCAGCTTCTCGACAGGGCTGAGCTATGGCTACACCTTC
d_call: .; v_call: TRBV28; j_call: TRBJ1-1; clone_size: many; cdr3_aa: CASSLGVHTEAFF; cdr3_nt: TGTGCCAGCAGTTTGGGGGTACACACTGAAGCTTTCTTT
d_call: TRBD1; v_call: TRBV2; j_call: TRBJ2-3; clone_size: medium-sized; cdr3_aa: CARDRGRTDTQYF; cdr3_nt: TGTGCCAGGGACAGGGGGAGGACAGATACGCAGTATTTT
d_call: .; v_call: TRBV5-1; j_call: TRBJ1-4; clone_size: many; cdr3_aa: CASSPKAGKREKLFF; cdr3_nt: TGCGCCAGCAGCCCGAAGGCGGGTAAAAGAGAAAAACTGTTTTTT
d_call: TRBD2; v_call: TRBV12-3/TRBV12-4; j_call: TRBJ2-1; clone_size: few; cdr3_aa: CASSSFEWEGRLHEQFF; cdr3_nt: TGTGCCAGCAGTTCATTTGAGTGGGAGGGCCGTCTCCATGAGCAGTTCTTC
d_call: TRBD2; v_call: TRBV11-2; j_call: TRBJ2-5; clone_size: few; cdr3_aa: CASSLASGSPGTQYF; cdr3_nt: TGTGCCAGCAGCTTGGCTAGCGGGAGCCCTGGGACCCAGTACTTC
d_call: TRBD2; v_call: TRBV27; j_call: TRBJ2-1; clone_size: many; cdr3_aa: CASRSGSGTYNEQFF; cdr3_nt: TGTGCCAGCAGGAGCGGGAGTGGGACCTACAATGAGCAGTTCTTC
d_call: TRBD1; v_call: TRBV12-3/TRBV12-4; j_call: TRBJ1-6; clone_size: medium-sized; cdr3_aa: CASSFSGQDNSPLHF; cdr3_nt: TGTGCCAGCAGTTTCTCGGGACAGGATAATTCACCCCTCCACTTT
d_call: .; v_call: TRBV6-6; j_call: TRBJ1-4; clone_size: many; cdr3_aa: CASSYSLGGNEKLFF; cdr3_nt: TGTGCCAGCAGTTACTCATTGGGGGGTAATGAAAAACTGTTTTTT
d_call: .; v_call: TRBV12-3/TRBV12-4; j_call: TRBJ2-3; clone_size: many; cdr3_aa: CASSPLIWGDTDTQYF; cdr3_nt: TGTGCCAGCAGCCCCCTGATTTGGGGAGACACAGATACGCAGTATTTT